These 2 T cell receptor beta chains were sequenced from one sample in a study of blood T cell repertoires in COVID-19 (dated by TCRdb to 2020 to 2022). To prepare the library, the immunoSEQ multiplex PCR assay was applied. In its TCRdb copy, this immuneACCESS table keeps in-frame sequences only and misses some clones. Where compared with another copy, unresolved V genes explain less than half of these, and the others have no known cause. This sample comprises some 200,000 clones, roughly 78% of them detected only once. The ten largest clonotypes hold about an eighth of the sample. Sequencing was performed on peripheral blood. The receptors derive from a woman in her thirties or forties with acute or convalescent COVID-19.

V gene TRBV4-3 combines with J gene TRBJ2-7; D is possibly TRBD1 (5 bases). The CDR3 has 15 residues. Trimming pared 1 base from V and 0 bases from J, leaving 10 bases between. From germline, CDR1 is LGHNA and CDR2 YSLEER. This CDR3 is CASSQVTGLSYEQYF. The CDR3 region has the DNA TGCGCCAGCAGCCAAGTCACAGGTCTCTCCTACGAGCAGTACTTC.

The J gene is TRBJ1-5, the V gene TRBV28, with D possibly TRBD1 on 5 matching bases. Germline-derived CDR1 and CDR2 are MDHEN and SYDVKM. This CDR3 is built from 15 residues. Trimming shortened V by 2 bases and J by 3 bases, and 11 bases separated the two germline ends. The CDR3 DNA sequence: TGTGCCAGCAGTTTAGGATCAGGGAACAATCAGCCCCAGCATTTT. Amino acids: CASSLGSGNNQPQHF. Full variable domain (remainder filled in from reference TRBV28 and TRBJ1-5): DVKVTQSSRYLVKRTGEKVFLECVQDMDHENMFWYRQDPGLGLRLIYFSYDVKMKEKGDIPEGYSVSREKKERFSLILESASTNQTSMYLCASSLGSGNNQPQHFGDGTRLSIL.